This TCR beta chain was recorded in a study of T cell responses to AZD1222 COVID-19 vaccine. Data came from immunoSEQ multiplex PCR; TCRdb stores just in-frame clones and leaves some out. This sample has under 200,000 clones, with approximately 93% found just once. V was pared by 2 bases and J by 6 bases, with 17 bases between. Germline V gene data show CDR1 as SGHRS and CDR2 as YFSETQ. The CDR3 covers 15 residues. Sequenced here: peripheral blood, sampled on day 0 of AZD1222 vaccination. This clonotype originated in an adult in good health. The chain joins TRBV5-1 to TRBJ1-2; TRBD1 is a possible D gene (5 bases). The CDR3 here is CASSLGTGGYDGYTF. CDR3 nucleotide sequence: TGCGCCAGCAGCTTAGGGACGGGAGGATATGATGGCTACACCTTC.